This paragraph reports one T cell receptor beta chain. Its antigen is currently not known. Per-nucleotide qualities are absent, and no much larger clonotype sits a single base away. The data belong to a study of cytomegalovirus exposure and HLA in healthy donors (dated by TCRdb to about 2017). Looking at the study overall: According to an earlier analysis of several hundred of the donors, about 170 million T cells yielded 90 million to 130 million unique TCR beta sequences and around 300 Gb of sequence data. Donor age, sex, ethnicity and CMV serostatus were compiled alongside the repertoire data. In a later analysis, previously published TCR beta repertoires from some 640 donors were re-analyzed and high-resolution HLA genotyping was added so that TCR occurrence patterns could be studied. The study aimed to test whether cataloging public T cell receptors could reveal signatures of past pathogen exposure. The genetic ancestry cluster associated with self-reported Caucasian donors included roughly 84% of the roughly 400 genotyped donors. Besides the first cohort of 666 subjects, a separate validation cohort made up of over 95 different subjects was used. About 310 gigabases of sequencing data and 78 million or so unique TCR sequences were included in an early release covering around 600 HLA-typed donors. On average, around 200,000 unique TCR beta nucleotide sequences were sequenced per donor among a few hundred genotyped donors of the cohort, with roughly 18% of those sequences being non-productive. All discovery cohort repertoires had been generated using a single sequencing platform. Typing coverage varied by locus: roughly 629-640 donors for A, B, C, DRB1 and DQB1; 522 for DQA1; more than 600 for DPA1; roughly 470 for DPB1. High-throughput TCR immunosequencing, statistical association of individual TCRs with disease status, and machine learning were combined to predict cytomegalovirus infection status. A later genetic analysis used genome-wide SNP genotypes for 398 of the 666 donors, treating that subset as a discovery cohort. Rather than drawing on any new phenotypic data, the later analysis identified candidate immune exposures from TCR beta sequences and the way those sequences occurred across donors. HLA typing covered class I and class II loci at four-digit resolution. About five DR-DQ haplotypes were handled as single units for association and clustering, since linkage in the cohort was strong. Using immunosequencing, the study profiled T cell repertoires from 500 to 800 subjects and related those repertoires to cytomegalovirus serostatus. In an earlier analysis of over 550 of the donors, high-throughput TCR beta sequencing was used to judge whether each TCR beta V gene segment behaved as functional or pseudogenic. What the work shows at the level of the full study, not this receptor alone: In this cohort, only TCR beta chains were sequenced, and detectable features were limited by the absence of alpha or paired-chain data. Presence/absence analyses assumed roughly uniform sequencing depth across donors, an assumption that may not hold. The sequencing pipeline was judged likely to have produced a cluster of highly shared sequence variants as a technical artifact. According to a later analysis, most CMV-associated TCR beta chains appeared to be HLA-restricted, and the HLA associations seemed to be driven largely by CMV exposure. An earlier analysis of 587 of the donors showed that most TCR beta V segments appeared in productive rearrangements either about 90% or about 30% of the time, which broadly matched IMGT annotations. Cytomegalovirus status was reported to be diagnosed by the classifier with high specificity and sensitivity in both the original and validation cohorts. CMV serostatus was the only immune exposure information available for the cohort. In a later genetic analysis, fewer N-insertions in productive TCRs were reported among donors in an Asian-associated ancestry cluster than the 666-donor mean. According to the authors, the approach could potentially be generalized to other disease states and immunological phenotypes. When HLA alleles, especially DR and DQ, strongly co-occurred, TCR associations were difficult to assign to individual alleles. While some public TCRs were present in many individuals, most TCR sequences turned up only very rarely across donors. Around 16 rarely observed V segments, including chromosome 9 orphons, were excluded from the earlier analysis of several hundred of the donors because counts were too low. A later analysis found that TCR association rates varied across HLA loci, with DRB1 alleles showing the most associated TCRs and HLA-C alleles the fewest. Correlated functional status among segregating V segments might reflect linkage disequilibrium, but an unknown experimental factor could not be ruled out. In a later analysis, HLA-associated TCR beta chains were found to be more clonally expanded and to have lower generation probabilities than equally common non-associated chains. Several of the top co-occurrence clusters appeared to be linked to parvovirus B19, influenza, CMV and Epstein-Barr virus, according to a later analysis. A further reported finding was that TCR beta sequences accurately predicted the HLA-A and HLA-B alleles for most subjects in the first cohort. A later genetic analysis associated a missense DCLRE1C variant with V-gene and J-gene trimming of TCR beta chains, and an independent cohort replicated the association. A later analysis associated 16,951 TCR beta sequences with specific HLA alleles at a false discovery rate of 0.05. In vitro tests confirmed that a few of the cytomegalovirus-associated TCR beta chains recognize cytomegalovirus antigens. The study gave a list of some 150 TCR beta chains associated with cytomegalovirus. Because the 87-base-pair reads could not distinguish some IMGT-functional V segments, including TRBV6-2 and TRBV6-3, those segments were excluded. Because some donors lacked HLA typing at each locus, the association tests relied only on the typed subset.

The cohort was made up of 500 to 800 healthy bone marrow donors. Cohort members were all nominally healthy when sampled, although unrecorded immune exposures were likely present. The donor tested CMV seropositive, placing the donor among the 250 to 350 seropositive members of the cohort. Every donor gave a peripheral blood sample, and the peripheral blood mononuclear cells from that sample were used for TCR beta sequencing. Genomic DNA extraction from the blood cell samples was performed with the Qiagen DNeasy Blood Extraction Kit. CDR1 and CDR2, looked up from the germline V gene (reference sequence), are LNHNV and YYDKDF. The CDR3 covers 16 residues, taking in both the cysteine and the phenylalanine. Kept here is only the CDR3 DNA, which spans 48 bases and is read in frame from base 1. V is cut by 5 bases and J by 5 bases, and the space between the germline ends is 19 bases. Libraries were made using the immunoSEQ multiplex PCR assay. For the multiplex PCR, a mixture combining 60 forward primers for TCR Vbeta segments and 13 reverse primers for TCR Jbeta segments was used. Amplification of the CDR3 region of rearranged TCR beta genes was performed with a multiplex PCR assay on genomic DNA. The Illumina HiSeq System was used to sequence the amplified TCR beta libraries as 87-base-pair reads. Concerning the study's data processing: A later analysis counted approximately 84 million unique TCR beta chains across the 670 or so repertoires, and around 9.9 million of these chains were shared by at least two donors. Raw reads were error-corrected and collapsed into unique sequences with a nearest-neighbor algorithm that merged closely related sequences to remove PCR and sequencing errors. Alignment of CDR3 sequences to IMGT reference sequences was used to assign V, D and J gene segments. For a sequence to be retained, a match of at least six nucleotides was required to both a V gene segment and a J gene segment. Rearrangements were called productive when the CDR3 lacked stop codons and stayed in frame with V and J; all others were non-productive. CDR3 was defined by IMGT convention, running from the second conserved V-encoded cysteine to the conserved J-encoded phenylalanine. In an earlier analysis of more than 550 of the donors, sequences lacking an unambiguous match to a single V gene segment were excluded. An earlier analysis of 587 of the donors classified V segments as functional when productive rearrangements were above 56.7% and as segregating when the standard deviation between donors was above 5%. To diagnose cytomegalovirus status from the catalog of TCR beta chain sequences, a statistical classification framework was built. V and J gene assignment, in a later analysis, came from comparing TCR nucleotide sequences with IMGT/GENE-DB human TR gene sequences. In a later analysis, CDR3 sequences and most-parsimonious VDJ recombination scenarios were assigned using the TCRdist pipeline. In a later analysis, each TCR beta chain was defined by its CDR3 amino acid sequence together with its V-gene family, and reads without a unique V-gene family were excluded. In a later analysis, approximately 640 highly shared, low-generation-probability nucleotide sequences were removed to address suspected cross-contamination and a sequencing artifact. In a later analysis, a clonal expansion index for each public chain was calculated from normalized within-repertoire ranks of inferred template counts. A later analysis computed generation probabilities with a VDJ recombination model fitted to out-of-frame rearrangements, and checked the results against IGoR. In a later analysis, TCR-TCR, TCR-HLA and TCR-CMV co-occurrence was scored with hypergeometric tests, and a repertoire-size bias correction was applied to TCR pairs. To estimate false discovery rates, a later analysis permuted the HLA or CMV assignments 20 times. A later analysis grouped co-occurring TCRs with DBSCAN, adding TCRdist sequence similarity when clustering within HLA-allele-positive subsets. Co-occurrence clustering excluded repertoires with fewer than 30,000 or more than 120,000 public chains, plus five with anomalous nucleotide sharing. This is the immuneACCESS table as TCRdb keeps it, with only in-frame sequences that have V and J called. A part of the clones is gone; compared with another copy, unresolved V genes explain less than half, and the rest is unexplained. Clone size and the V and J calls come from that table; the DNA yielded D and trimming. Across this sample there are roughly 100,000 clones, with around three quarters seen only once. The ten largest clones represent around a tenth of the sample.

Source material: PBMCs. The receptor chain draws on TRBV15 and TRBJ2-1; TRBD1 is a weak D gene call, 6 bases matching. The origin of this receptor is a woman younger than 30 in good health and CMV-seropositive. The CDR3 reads CATSGYDRRLHNEQFF. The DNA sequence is TGTGCCACCAGCGGTTACGACAGGAGACTTCACAATGAGCAGTTCTTC.